This TCR beta chain was found in a study of control samples from healthy donors and cancer patients. TCRdb's copy holds only in-frame clones and misses some; the assay was immunoSEQ multiplex PCR. The sample shows roughly 95,000 clones, over 85% of them seen only once. Germline loops: CDR1 MNHEY, CDR2 SVGAGI. Trimming pared 8 bases from V and 6 bases from J, leaving 17 bases between. The CDR3 sequence is 14 residues long. This receptor was taken from a human donor in good health. The donor label of this sample is uncertain. V is TRBV6-5 and J is TRBJ1-3; D not certain. The specimen was blood. The CDR3 nucleotides read TGTGCCAGCCGACCGCCGGGTAGTGAAAACACCATATATTTT. It yields the protein CASRPPGSENTIYF.